This T cell receptor beta chain derives from a study of vaccination and CD4 T cells after COVID-19. Overall study context: The stimulating agents, overlapping spike peptides, came from SARS-CoV-2, HCoV-NL63, HCoV-OC43 and HCoV-229E.

This clonotype was seen more than once but under ten times. Its antigen is not known. Sequencing of cultured CD4+ T cell DNA used the Oncomine TCR Beta short-read assay. From CD4+ T cells that had been cultured, genomic DNA was extracted. MiXCR, applied by TCRdb to the PCR reads, yields one record per CDR3 protein. Of over 9,000 distinct CDR3 sequences in the sample, 34% are singletons; the top ten hold around 21%. Treatment of the sample: approximately nine-day PBMC culture with coronavirus spike peptide pools or control peptides (ViraFEST assay). The unexposed donor provided CD4+ T cells, which were taken before the COVID-19 pandemic (2011-2018). Germline V gene data show CDR1 as ENHRY and CDR2 as SYGVKD. Trimming shortened V by 3 bases and J by 2 bases, and 12 bases separated the two germline ends. This CDR3 comprises 15 residues.

The sequence was collected from a human donor in good health. The chain uses TRBV10-3 and TRBJ2-3, with D possibly TRBD2 on 5 matching bases. The sample consisted of CD4+ T cells from blood, cultured in vitro. In DNA form, the CDR3 reads TGTGCCATCAGTGAATACAGAGCGGACACAGATACGCAGTATTTT. Translation: CAISEYRADTDTQYF.